Each of the 22 T cell receptor beta chains below was sequenced from the same sample in a study of T-cell memory formation after mild COVID-19. TCRdb re-called the 5' RACE reads through MiXCR, storing one row per CDR3 protein. The table records 200,000 to 250,000 distinct CDR3 sequences, approximately 10% of them present only once. Source material: PBMCs or a T cell subset sorted from them (not recorded which). The receptors originated from a man younger than 35 who had mild COVID-19 (a few samples of this study predate the infection). Cell type and time point are not known.

This clonotype was observed a few times. The chain is built from TRBV7-2 and TRBJ2-1; TRBD1 aligns across 8 bases. The J segment lost 6 bases and the V segment lost 7 bases, leaving 8 bases of the junction unmatched. From germline, CDR1 is SGHTA and CDR2 FQGNSA. The CDR3 consists of 14 residues. The CDR3 protein is CASTRTGILNEQFF. CDR3 in DNA: TGTGCCAGCACCCGGACAGGGATTCTCAATGAGCAGTTCTTC.

This chain connects TRBV6-2 or TRBV6-3 to TRBJ1-4; D not resolved. CDR1 is MNHEY and CDR2 is SVGEGT in the germline V gene. The CDR3 has 14 residues. Trimming stripped 2 bases from V and 5 bases from J, with 9 bases between. The CDR3, as DNA: TGTGCCAGCAGTTACGGGCCCCCGAATGAAAAACTGTTTTTT. Amino acids: CASSYGPPNEKLFF.

The chain uses TRBV18 and TRBJ2-1; TRBD1 or TRBD2 may be the D gene (5 bases each). The germline V gene has CDR1 KGHSH and CDR2 LQKENI. The CDR3 is 17 amino acids. The V gene lost 3 bases and the J gene lost 5 bases, with 20 bases spanning the gap. As DNA, the CDR3 is TGTGCCAGCTCACCGAGTCTGTCGGGGCTTAAACACAATGAGCAGTTCTTC. Translated: CASSPSLSGLKHNEQFF.

This chain connects TRBV12-3 or TRBV12-4 to TRBJ1-3; D is undetermined. CDR3 length equals 11 residues. V was shortened by 5 bases and J by 8 bases, with 7 bases between the two germline ends. The CDR3 DNA reads as TGTGCCAGCAGTCATCCCGACACCATATATTTT. Translation gives CASSHPDTIYF.

This clonotype occurred a few times. V and J are TRBV4-3 and TRBJ2-3; maybe TRBD2 (6 bases). This CDR3 comprises 16 residues. Germline loops: CDR1 LGHNA, CDR2 YSLEER. Trimming cost V 4 bases and J 4 bases, with 18 bases left between them. The CDR3 loop is CASSRTPWGDADTQYF. The CDR3 DNA reads as TGCGCCAGCAGCCGAACACCTTGGGGGGACGCAGATACGCAGTATTTT.

The table lists this clonotype with a few counts. V and J are TRBV4-2 and TRBJ1-2, with D maybe TRBD1 (5 bases). The V gene lost 0 bases and the J gene lost 6 bases, with 20 bases spanning the gap. Germline loops: CDR1 LGHNA, CDR2 YNFKEQ. The CDR3 runs to 17 residues. The CDR3 here is CASSQDYTAGLGDGYTF. CDR3 bases: TGTGCCAGCAGCCAAGATTATACGGCTGGGCTAGGGGATGGCTACACCTTC.

This clonotype was seen ten or more times. This chain joins TRBV12-3 or TRBV12-4 and TRBJ2-1; 8 nucleotides align to TRBD2. V lost 7 bases, J lost 12 bases, and 11 bases stayed unmatched. This CDR3 contains 13 residues. The CDR3 DNA follows: TGTGCCAGCACCCTCCTGGGGGCGGGGGGGCAGTTCTTC. As protein: CASTLLGAGGQFF.

This clonotype appeared a few times. V gene TRBV7-2 combines with J gene TRBJ1-2; 7 bases map to TRBD1. J lost 8 bases, V lost 4 bases, and 7 bases had no gene match. The CDR3 sequence is 13 residues long. From germline, CDR1 is SGHTA and CDR2 FQGNSA. The CDR3 loop reads CASSSGQAGGYTF. CDR3 in DNA: TGTGCCAGCAGCTCAGGACAGGCTGGGGGCTACACCTTC.

This clonotype was recorded many times. This chain joins TRBV5-1 and TRBJ1-4; 11 positions match TRBD1. The CDR3 is 15 amino acids. V lost 2 bases to trimming and J lost 8 bases; unmatched junction nucleotides: 5. Germline V lookup: CDR1 SGHRS, CDR2 YFSETQ. DNA of the CDR3: TGCGCCAGCAGCTTTACCGGGACAGGGGGGGAAAAACTGTTTTTT. Its translation is CASSFTGTGGEKLFF.

This clonotype was seen many times. The V gene is TRBV28, the J gene TRBJ2-5; D is uncertain. This CDR3 is 12 amino acids long. The V end was cut by 4 bases, the J end by 11 bases, with 14 bases between. Looked up from germline, CDR1 is MDHEN and CDR2 is SYDVKM. The CDR3 DNA is TGTGCCAGCAGTTCCGCCGGAGAAATACAGTACTTC. It yields the protein CASSSAGEIQYF.

This clonotype was found many times. This chain joins TRBV18 and TRBJ2-5; no reliable D call. Germline loops: CDR1 KGHSH, CDR2 LQKENI. V was cut by 1 base and J by 1 base, with 4 bases left in between. There are 13 residues in the CDR3. The CDR3 DNA sequence: TGTGCCAGCTCACCACGTTCCCAAGAGACCCAGTACTTC. Its translation is CASSPRSQETQYF.

This clonotype was seen a few times. The rearrangement links TRBV27 to TRBJ1-1; D remains unclear. Trimming stripped 2 bases from V and 3 bases from J, with 7 bases between. Germline V gene sequence: CDR1 MNHEY, CDR2 SMNVEV (reference sequence). This CDR3 comprises 13 residues. Here the CDR3 DNA reads TGTGCCAGCAGTTTAGGAGTCGACACTGAAGCTTTCTTT. Translated: CASSLGVDTEAFF.

This clonotype was detected only a few times. The chain links TRBV7-2 to TRBJ2-5, with D possibly TRBD1 on 5 matching bases. Germline values: CDR1 SGHTA, CDR2 FQGNSA. V was shortened by 5 bases and J by 5 bases, with 15 bases between the two germline ends. The CDR3 totals 14 residues. CDR3 region: CASSPAGRAETQYF. CDR3 DNA: TGTGCCAGCAGCCCGGCTGGCAGGGCGGAGACCCAGTACTTC. Full variable domain (remainder filled in from reference TRBV7-2 and TRBJ2-5): GAGVSQSPSNKVTEKGKDVELRCDPISGHTALYWYRQSLGQGLEFLIYFQGNSAPDKSGLPSDRFSAERTGGSVSTLTIQRTQQEDSAVYLCASSPAGRAETQYFGPGTRLLVL.

The sample holds many counts of this clonotype. V is TRBV7-9 and J is TRBJ2-7; 9 bases match TRBD2. Germline loops: CDR1 SEHNR, CDR2 FQNEAQ (reference sequence). The length of the CDR3 is 14 residues. J lost 4 bases, V lost 5 bases, and 6 bases had no gene match. The DNA of the CDR3 is TGTGCCAGCAGCCGTAGCGGGGGTGGATACGAGCAGTACTTC. Amino acids: CASSRSGGGYEQYF.

The chain recombines TRBV12-3 or TRBV12-4 with TRBJ1-2; D possibly corresponds to TRBD1 (5 bases). The CDR3 is made up of 14 amino acids. V lost 6 bases and J lost 0, with 11 bases in between. The CDR3 protein is CASSLQQANYGYTF. The CDR3 DNA sequence: TGTGCCAGCAGCCTCCAACAGGCTAACTATGGCTACACCTTC.

This clonotype was detected ten times or more. The genes are TRBV4-2 and TRBJ2-1; 12 positions agree with TRBD2. Germline trimming cut 4 bases from V and 8 bases from J; bases unmatched to any gene: 9. CDR3 length equals 16 residues. The V gene's germline CDR1 is LGHNA and CDR2 YNFKEQ. DNA for the CDR3: TGTGCCAGCAGCCCACAAGCTAGCGGGGGGGACGATGAGCAGTTCTTC. Translation: CASSPQASGGDDEQFF.

The chain carries TRBV7-3 and TRBJ2-2; the D gene is possibly TRBD1 (6 bases). V was pared by 1 base and J by 7 bases, with 13 bases between. This CDR3 spans 15 amino acids. CDR1 SGHTA and CDR2 FQGTGA come from the germline V gene. The CDR3 here is CASSLNGRGDGELFF. Here the CDR3 DNA reads TGTGCCAGCAGCTTAAACGGCAGGGGAGACGGGGAGCTGTTTTTT.

V gene TRBV5-1 combines with J gene TRBJ2-2, with a possible D match to TRBD2 (6 bases). Trimming removed 2 bases at V and 6 bases at J, with 14 bases between. This CDR3 contains 15 residues. CDR1 is SGHRS, CDR2 YFSETQ, per germline. This chain's CDR3 is CASSLSAGFPGELFF. The DNA for the CDR3 is TGCGCCAGCAGCTTATCCGCGGGGTTCCCCGGGGAGCTGTTTTTT.

This clonotype was counted at least ten times. The chain recombines TRBV7-2 with TRBJ2-7, with D possibly matching TRBD2 (5 bases). The CDR3 length is 16 residues. V was pared by 5 bases and J by 4 bases, with 21 bases between. The V gene's germline CDR1 is SGHTA and CDR2 FQGNSA. The CDR3 DNA follows: TGTGCCAGCAGCCCCACTGGACCCGGCGGGCTATACGAGCAGTACTTC. Translation: CASSPTGPGGLYEQYF.

The table lists this clonotype with a few counts. The V gene is TRBV6-2 or TRBV6-3, the J gene TRBJ1-6; D is ambiguous. Trimming took off 1 base at V and 5 bases at J, with 12 bases between the two ends. Germline V gene lookup returns CDR1 MNHEY and CDR2 SVGEGT. The length of the CDR3 is 16 residues. The CDR3 loop is CASSYLQGVDNSPLHF. The CDR3 DNA follows: TGTGCCAGCAGTTACTTGCAAGGAGTGGATAATTCACCCCTCCACTTT.

This clonotype was counted between two and nine times. The V gene is TRBV20-1, the J gene TRBJ1-1; 10 nucleotides line up with TRBD1. With V trimmed by 7 bases and J by 4 bases, 6 bases remained unmatched. Germline V gives CDR1 DFQATT, CDR2 SNEGSKA (reference sequence). This CDR3 region has 13 residues. CDR3 region: CSGKWTGGTEAFF. CDR3 nucleotides: TGCAGTGGGAAGTGGACAGGGGGCACTGAAGCTTTCTTT.

This clonotype was detected only a few times. The genes are TRBV6-5 and TRBJ1-3; no definite D call. V was pared by 6 bases and J by 0 bases, with 12 bases between. The CDR3 length is 15 residues. CDR1 and CDR2 from the germline V gene are MNHEY and SVGAGI. The CDR3 nucleotides read TGTGCCAGCAGCCCTGTGTCTTTCTCTGGAAACACCATATATTTT. As protein: CASSPVSFSGNTIYF.